Below are 14 T cell receptor beta chains sequenced from a single sample in a study of long-term antiretroviral therapy in people with HIV. This was the immunoSEQ v3.0 assay at survey level. Repertoires were generated with immunoSEQ multiplex PCR, while TCRdb's copy carries only in-frame clones and drops some. The data show some 28,000 clones, 75% to 90% seen once. The specimen comprised unsorted PBMCs, sampled 0.3 years after starting antiretroviral therapy. These receptors were obtained from a man aged 35 to 55 with HIV.

The J gene is TRBJ2-5, the V gene TRBV6-6; either TRBD1 or TRBD2 may supply D (6 bases each). Per germline, CDR1 MNHNY and CDR2 SVGAGI (reference sequence). V lost 2 bases and J 4 bases, leaving 11 bases between the germline ends. The CDR3 covers 14 residues. CDR3 sequence reads: CASSYRGGRETQYF. Here the CDR3 DNA reads TGTGCCAGCAGTTACCGAGGGGGGAGAGAGACCCAGTACTTC.

The chain uses TRBV9 and TRBJ2-5; D unclear. With 4 bases removed from V and 1 base from J, the gap between germline ends came to 14 bases. The CDR3 runs to 15 residues. CDR1 is SGDLS, CDR2 YYNGEE, per germline. Here the CDR3 DNA reads TGTGCCAGCAGCCCCTTCGGGCGGCTCCAAGAGACCCAGTACTTC. Amino acids: CASSPFGRLQETQYF.

J is TRBJ2-7 and V is TRBV7-2; 7 nucleotides agree with TRBD2. V lost 1 base and J lost 3; bases outside the gene matches: 3. The germline V gene encodes CDR1 SGHTA and CDR2 FQGNSA. The CDR3 sequence is 14 residues long. The DNA for the CDR3 is TGTGCCAGCAGCTTAGAGGTAGCGGGCTACGAGCAGTACTTC. Protein sequence: CASSLEVAGYEQYF.

The V and J genes are TRBV7-9 and TRBJ2-3; no firm D call. In germline, CDR1 is SEHNR, CDR2 FQNEAQ (reference sequence). V was cut by 1 base and J by 5 bases, with 7 bases left in between. CDR3 length equals 13 residues. This CDR3 reads CASSLVNKDTQYF. The CDR3 region has the DNA TGTGCCAGCAGCTTAGTGAACAAAGATACGCAGTATTTT.

In its sample, this clone was seen a few times. The V and J genes are TRBV18 and TRBJ2-7; a weak D match, TRBD1 (6 bases). CDR1 and CDR2 from the germline V gene are KGHSH and LQKENI. Trimming shortened V by 6 bases and J by 6 bases, and 15 bases separated the two germline ends. The CDR3 has 13 residues. CDR3 coding DNA: TGTGCCAGCTCCAACACAGGGCAAGGCGAGCAGTACTTC. Residues: CASSNTGQGEQYF.

The CDR3 coding sequence is TGCGCCAGCTTGACAGGGGGTCAGCGCGGCTACACCTTC. Translating gives CASLTGGQRGYTF. The chain joins TRBV10-2 to TRBJ1-2; 9 bases agree with TRBD1. Germline-derived CDR1 and CDR2 are WSHSY and SAAADI. Trimming removed 8 bases from V and 8 bases from J; junction bases left unmatched: 9. This CDR3 has 13 residues.

This clone was recorded once. The chain employs TRBV7-3 and TRBJ2-1; 8 bases map to TRBD2. J was trimmed by 9 bases and V by 7 bases; bases with no gene match: 11. Germline-derived CDR1 and CDR2 are SGHTA and FQGTGA. The CDR3 is 14 amino acids. The CDR3 DNA is TGTGCCAGCACGCTCCGGGGGGGTGGCGGTGAGCAGTTCTTC. It translates to CASTLRGGGGEQFF.

This chain links TRBV7-9 with TRBJ1-1; tentatively, D is TRBD1 (6 bases). In germline, CDR1 is SEHNR, CDR2 FQNEAQ (reference sequence). The CDR3 runs 15 residues. Trimming removed 7 bases at V and 2 bases at J, with 17 bases between. The CDR3 spells CASIPLGGVNTEAFF. CDR3 DNA: TGTGCCAGCATCCCCCTGGGGGGCGTAAACACTGAAGCTTTCTTT.

This clone was seen only a few times. This rearrangement joins TRBV27 to TRBJ1-6; 8 nucleotides match TRBD1. Germline assignment: CDR1 MNHEY and CDR2 SMNVEV (reference sequence). V was clipped by 5 bases and J by 5 bases; unmatched bases: 8. CDR3 length equals 16 residues. In DNA, the CDR3 is TGTGCCAGCAGTCGCCTTGCAGGGGGCGATAATTCACCCCTCCACTTT. As protein: CASSRLAGGDNSPLHF.

This clone occurred once. The chain is built from TRBV10-3 and TRBJ2-7; 11 bases are shared with TRBD1. The germline V gene encodes CDR1 ENHRY and CDR2 SYGVKD. V shed 6 bases and J 5 bases; nucleotides not matched to a gene: 3. The CDR3 consists of 13 residues. The CDR3 protein is CAIRGQGGNEQYF. In DNA form, the CDR3 reads TGTGCCATCAGGGGACAGGGGGGGAACGAGCAGTACTTC.

The genes are TRBV19 and TRBJ2-7, with TRBD2 as a possible D gene (5 bases). The length of the CDR3 is 16 residues. Germline V CDR1 and CDR2: LNHDA, SQIVND (reference sequence). V gave up 1 base and J gave up 2 bases, with 15 bases separating them. CDR3 nucleotide sequence: TGTGCCAGTAGTATAGTCGGTGGGCGGGCAACCTACGAGCAGTACTTC. This gives the protein CASSIVGGRATYEQYF.

The rearrangement uses TRBV5-8 and TRBJ2-7, with D unclear. The CDR3 has 13 amino acids. CDR1 and CDR2 from the germline V gene are SGHTS and YDEGEE. Trimming removed 1 base from V and 5 bases from J, with 10 bases in between. CDR3 amino acids: CASSLWTPHEQYF. CDR3 bases: TGTGCCAGCAGCTTGTGGACGCCTCACGAGCAGTACTTC.

The chain uses TRBV9 and TRBJ2-7; D might be TRBD1 (6 bases). Germline V gives CDR1 SGDLS, CDR2 YYNGEE. The CDR3 runs to 15 residues. V was pared by 3 bases and J by 3 bases, with 16 bases between. CDR3 region: CASSGQGQTIYEQYF. CDR3 DNA sequence: TGTGCCAGCAGCGGTCAAGGACAGACCATCTACGAGCAGTACTTC.

V gene TRBV28 combines with J gene TRBJ1-2, with 7 bases matching TRBD1. After removal of 6 bases from V and 4 bases from J, the junction contained 8 bases not matched to a gene. The CDR3 is made up of 14 amino acids. Germline CDR1 MDHEN, CDR2 SYDVKM. In DNA form, the CDR3 reads TGTGCCAGCAGCCTTTACGGGACAGCCTATGGCTACACCTTC. Its translation: CASSLYGTAYGYTF.